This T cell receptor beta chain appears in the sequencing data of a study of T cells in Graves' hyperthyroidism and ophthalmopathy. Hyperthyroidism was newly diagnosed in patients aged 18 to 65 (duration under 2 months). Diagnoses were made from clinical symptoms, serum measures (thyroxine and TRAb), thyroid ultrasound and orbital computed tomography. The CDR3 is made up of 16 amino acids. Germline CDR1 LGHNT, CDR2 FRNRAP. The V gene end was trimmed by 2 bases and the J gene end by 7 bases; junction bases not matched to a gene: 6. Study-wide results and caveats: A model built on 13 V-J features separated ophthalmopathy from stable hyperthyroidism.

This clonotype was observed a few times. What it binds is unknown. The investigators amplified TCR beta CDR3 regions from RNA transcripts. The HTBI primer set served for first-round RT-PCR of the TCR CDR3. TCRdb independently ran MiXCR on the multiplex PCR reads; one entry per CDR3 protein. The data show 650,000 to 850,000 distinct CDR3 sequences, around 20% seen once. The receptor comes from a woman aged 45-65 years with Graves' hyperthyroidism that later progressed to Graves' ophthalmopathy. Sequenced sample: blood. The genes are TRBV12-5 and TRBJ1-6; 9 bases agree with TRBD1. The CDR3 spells CASGLSSGTGNSPLHF. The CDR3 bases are TGTGCTAGTGGTTTGTCTTCCGGGACAGGGAATTCACCCCTCCACTTT.